Below, 6 T cell receptor beta chains from the same sample are listed, as sequenced in a study of breast tumors, draining lymph nodes, adjacent tissues. Breast cancer patients provided tissue from their axillary draining lymph nodes. TCRdb redid the calling of the multiplex PCR reads with MiXCR, one entry per CDR3 protein. The data show 80,000 to 130,000 distinct CDR3 sequences, 21% seen once. Material for sequencing was axillary lymph node tissue. These receptors originate from a female donor with breast cancer. Some clones in this sample may be carry-over from other donors' samples.

This clonotype occurred many times. The chain combines TRBV5-5 with TRBJ1-6, with D tentatively TRBD1 (5 bases). Germline V lookup: CDR1 SGHKS, CDR2 YYEKEE (reference sequence). CDR3 length equals 16 residues. V lost 2 bases, J lost 7 bases, and 16 bases lay in between. As DNA, the CDR3 is TGTGCCAGCAGCTTTGCGGGCAGGGCAACAAATTCACCCCTCCACTTT. It specifies CASSFAGRATNSPLHF.

There are a few counts of this clonotype. A much larger clone lies one base from this, so it may be a read error. CDR3 amino acids: CTISESGGSNQPQHF. The CDR3 DNA sequence: TGTACCATCAGTGAGTCGGGGGGGTCTAATCAGCCCCAGCATTTT. This chain joins TRBV10-3 and TRBJ1-5, with a possible D match to TRBD1 (5 bases). The CDR3 runs 15 residues. The germline CDR1 and CDR2 sequences are ENHRY and SYGVKD.

This clonotype was detected many times. The chain is built from TRBV7-8 and TRBJ1-2; D ambiguous. The V end lost 2 bases, the J end lost 4 bases, and 11 bases lay between the germline ends. CDR1 is SGHVS, CDR2 FQNEAQ, per germline. The CDR3 extends over 14 amino acids. Written as DNA, the CDR3 is TGTGCCAGCAGCTTAAAGGCGGCGGGCTATGGCTACACCTTC. This codes for CASSLKAAGYGYTF.

The chain is built from TRBV30 and TRBJ2-1; TRBD1 matches 9 bases. V was clipped by 1 base and J by 4 bases; unmatched bases: 11. In germline, CDR1 is GTSNPN, CDR2 SVGIG (reference sequence). The CDR3 runs to 17 residues. CDR3 sequence (DNA): TGTGCCTGGAGTGGAATATTGACAGGGGGGTATTACAATGAGCAGTTCTTC. Its translation is CAWSGILTGGYYNEQFF.

In its sample, this clonotype was seen many times. The V gene is TRBV11-2, the J gene TRBJ2-1, with D tentatively TRBD1 or TRBD2 (5 bases each). The CDR3 covers 13 residues. CDR1 and CDR2 (germline): SGHAT, FQNNGV. Trimming took off 5 bases at V and 13 bases at J, with 18 bases between the two ends. The CDR3 DNA sequence: TGTGCCAGCAGCGTGGTGGGGGAAGGCCGACAGTTCTTC. Its protein is CASSVVGEGRQFF.

This clonotype was seen only a few times. The chain links TRBV28 to TRBJ1-4; TRBD1 matches at 8 bases. CDR1 is MDHEN and CDR2 is SYDVKM in the germline V gene. The V gene end was trimmed by 4 bases and the J gene end by 7 bases; junction bases not matched to a gene: 5. The CDR3 sequence is 14 residues long. The CDR3 loop is CASSSTGAGEKLFF. The CDR3 DNA reads TGTGCCAGCAGTTCGACAGGGGCGGGTGAAAAACTGTTTTTT.